A selection of T cell receptor beta chains follows, all from one sample in a study of human CD8 memory T cell subsets. TCRdb reprocessed the 5' RACE reads and stores each CDR3 protein as one record, lacking DNA. The sample's table shows about 20,000 distinct CDR3 sequences. Sequenced input: CD8+ T cells from PBMCs. The receptors here all came from a human donor in good health. CDR3s include the opening cysteine and the closing phenylalanine or tryptophan. The size field is filled for only some rows; it gives once, few, many or a size class.

abundance	j_gene	len	v_gene	CDR3aa
-	TRBJ2-3	17	TRBV14	CASSPLTSGRATDTQYF
-	TRBJ1-3	14	TRBV6-2/TRBV6-3	CASTGSSSGNTIYF
-	TRBJ2-1	16	TRBV18	CASSLLDRGSYNEQFF
-	TRBJ2-6	15	TRBV7-6	CASSLLGPGANVLTF
-	TRBJ2-1	14	TRBV2	CASRESSSYNEQFF
-	TRBJ2-7	14	TRBV12-3/TRBV12-4	CASSLGGSGYEQYF
medium-sized	TRBJ2-3	16	TRBV25-1	CASSDPISGSGDTQYF
-	TRBJ2-5	16	TRBV12-3/TRBV12-4	CASSPWTGGLEETQYF
-	TRBJ2-3	16	TRBV28	CASSLVEAGRADTQYF
-	TRBJ2-1	16	TRBV18	CASSPNAGGPVNEQFF
-	TRBJ2-1	15	TRBV20-1	CSASLSGRSYNEQFF
-	TRBJ2-5	13	TRBV4-1	CASSQGFRETQYF
-	TRBJ2-5	15	TRBV20-1	CSATYGWGAGETQYF
-	TRBJ1-3	16	TRBV28	CASSLWAASSGNTIYF
-	TRBJ2-2	14	TRBV29-1	CSVWTGLNTGELFF
-	TRBJ2-5	13	TRBV27	CASSPDIQETQYF
-	TRBJ2-4	14	TRBV20-1	CSARLWTGGDIQYF
-	TRBJ2-7	14	TRBV20-1	CSARDRQGIWEQYF
-	TRBJ2-5	14	TRBV10-1	CASDRQGCRETQYF
-	TRBJ2-7	16	TRBV4-3	CASSQEIGKSSYEQYF
-	TRBJ1-1	15	TRBV10-3	CAISDFGQGDTEAFF
-	TRBJ2-3	16	TRBV4-1	CASSQDRTSGGDTQYF
-	TRBJ2-7	13	TRBV28	CASMDRFRYEQYF
-	TRBJ2-7	16	TRBV7-6	CASSPTTGTGVHEQYF
-	TRBJ1-2	15	TRBV12-3/TRBV12-4	CASSPWDGANYGYTF
-	TRBJ1-1	12	TRBV5-1	CASRQAGDEAFF
-	TRBJ1-6	13	TRBV6-1	CASNRGNNSPLHF
-	TRBJ2-7	13	TRBV9	CASSPRDLYEQYF
-	TRBJ2-7	14	TRBV11-2	CASSLGAGEYEQYF
-	TRBJ1-4	13	TRBV5-1	CASSLLEDEKLFF
-	TRBJ2-3	17	TRBV5-5	CASSYRPTGQGTDTQYF
-	TRBJ1-1	13	TRBV5-1	CASSFGQNTEAFF
-	TRBJ1-1	16	TRBV19	CASSLSLDISLPEAFF
-	TRBJ2-3	15	TRBV20-1	CSARRTWGLADTQYF
-	TRBJ2-1	15	TRBV28	CASSFGTSSYNEQFF
-	TRBJ1-6	15	TRBV7-9	CASSDVRDPNSPLHF
-	TRBJ1-2	11	TRBV9	CASSSFGGYTF
-	TRBJ2-2	15	TRBV7-9	CASSLRISNTGELFF
-	TRBJ2-3	17	TRBV5-5	CASSSGLAGAFTDTQYF
-	TRBJ2-5	16	TRBV28	CASSPLTIAGIETQYF
-	TRBJ1-6	15	TRBV28	CASSLDNSQNSPLHF
-	TRBJ2-7	15	TRBV7-9	CASSPRVAGDYEQYF
-	TRBJ2-1	12	TRBV4-3	CASSQGLSEQFF
-	TRBJ1-1	15	TRBV6-6	CASSRQGYISTEAFF
-	TRBJ1-1	13	TRBV24-1	CATSAGHWTEAFF
-	TRBJ2-2	12	TRBV6-5	CGARADTGELFF
-	TRBJ2-7	13	TRBV5-6	CASRGRTDYEQYF
-	TRBJ1-5	15	TRBV7-2	CASSLEGYSNQPQHF
-	TRBJ2-3	15	TRBV12-3/TRBV12-4	CASSSWRGSPDTQYF
-	TRBJ2-2	17	TRBV4-3	CASSPRTGLAGPGELFF
-	TRBJ2-3	15	TRBV28	CASSTTGTGTDTQYF
-	TRBJ2-7	14	TRBV12-3/TRBV12-4	CASSRDRSSYEQYF
-	TRBJ2-1	12	TRBV6-1	CASRVGYNEQFF
-	TRBJ2-4	17	TRBV7-8	CASSLVAGGRGKNIQYF
medium-sized	TRBJ1-1	15	TRBV27	CASSPIQGTITEAFF
-	TRBJ1-2	14	TRBV20-1	CSARDELAAEGYTF
-	TRBJ2-7	13	TRBV5-1	CASSLSDGYEQYF
-	TRBJ2-2	14	TRBV11-3	CASTGGQNPGELFF
medium-sized	TRBJ2-7	18	TRBV5-6	CASSSNGLAGDPTYEQYF
-	TRBJ2-7	15	TRBV6-2/TRBV6-3	CASRSGTGEHHEQYF